A single sample is the source of the 13 T cell receptor beta chains below, sequenced in a study of shared clonotypes between healthy human individuals. The method was immunoSEQ multiplex PCR; TCRdb's version includes in-frame clones alone and lacks a portion of them. The repertoire consists of under 2,500,000 clones, with approximately 96% occurring once and the leading ten covering around 0.13%. Material: naive CD4+ T cells sorted from blood. Described subset: CD45RA+ positively selected. Receptor source: a man between 18 and 29 years old in good health.

The V and J genes are TRBV2 and TRBJ1-1, with unresolved D. V was shortened by 7 bases and J by 11 bases, with 11 bases between the two germline ends. Germline CDR1 and CDR2: SNHLY and FYNNEI. This CDR3 has 10 residues. The CDR3: CASTSGRAFF. In DNA form, the CDR3 reads TGTGCCAGCACTTCTGGGAGGGCTTTCTTT.

The chain employs TRBV1 and TRBJ2-7; the D call TRBD2 from the table was never checked on the DNA. TRBV1 is labeled a pseudogene. The CDR3 has 17 amino acids. CDR3 amino acids: CTSSPRPSSGNWYEQYF. The CDR3 nucleotides are TGCACCAGCAGCCCACGTCCTAGTAGCGGCAACTGGTACGAGCAGTACTTC.

This clone has a single count. The rearrangement joins TRBV18 to TRBJ2-3; the D is unclear. V lost 5 bases, J lost 0 bases, and 6 bases lay in between. Germline V CDR1 and CDR2: KGHSH, LQKENI. CDR3 length: 13 amino acids. The CDR3 coding sequence is TGTGCCAGCTCATACACTAGCACAGATACGCAGTATTTT. This sequence encodes CASSYTSTDTQYF.

This clone was recorded only once. The CDR3 sequence is CASSQAGTRGGDQPQHF. The CDR3 DNA reads as TGCGCCAGCAGCCAAGCGGGTACGAGGGGCGGCGATCAGCCCCAGCATTTT. The chain combines TRBV4-1 with TRBJ1-5; a possible D gene is TRBD1 (5 bases). Trimming pared 1 base from V and 5 bases from J, leaving 18 bases between. This CDR3 contains 17 residues. Germline CDR1 reads MGHRA; CDR2 reads YSYEKL.

The chain joins TRBV27 to TRBJ1-6; D is possibly TRBD1 (5 bases). V lost 6 bases, J lost 6 bases, and 18 bases lay in between. Germline V CDR1 and CDR2: MNHEY, SMNVEV (reference sequence). This CDR3 has 16 residues. The CDR3 reads CASSAGTAVLNSPLHF. In nucleotides, the CDR3 is TGTGCCAGCAGCGCCGGGACGGCGGTTCTTAATTCACCCCTCCACTTT.

J is TRBJ2-3 and V is TRBV5-1, with D perhaps being TRBD1 or TRBD2 (5 bases each). V was trimmed by 1 base and J by 0 bases, leaving 9 bases between them. Germline V gene sequence: CDR1 SGHRS, CDR2 YFSETQ. This CDR3 comprises 15 residues. CDR3 DNA sequence: TGCGCCAGCAGCTTGTTTCGGGACAGCACAGATACGCAGTATTTT. It specifies CASSLFRDSTDTQYF.

Comment on this clone: Different DNA sequences within this sample yield the same CDR3. The chain joins TRBV10-3 to TRBJ1-2; D might be TRBD1 (5 bases). The CDR3 has 14 amino acids. Trimming took off 3 bases at V and 3 bases at J, with 11 bases between the two ends. CDR1 and CDR2 (germline): ENHRY, SYGVKD. The CDR3: CAISDSGGDYGYTF. The CDR3 nucleotides read TGTGCCATCAGTGACAGTGGGGGGGACTATGGCTACACCTTC.

The chain uses TRBV19 and TRBJ1-3, with D possibly TRBD1 on 5 matching bases. The CDR3 sequence is 14 residues long. The ends were cut back, 7 bases at V and 2 bases at J, with 12 bases in the middle. CDR1 is LNHDA and CDR2 is SQIVND in the germline V gene (reference sequence). This CDR3 reads CASIPGTTGNTIYF. CDR3 sequence (DNA): TGTGCCAGTATCCCCGGGACGACTGGAAACACCATATATTTT.

A remark on this clone: Other DNA variants within this sample encode the same CDR3. V is TRBV18 and J is TRBJ2-1; 8 nucleotides agree with TRBD2. Losses at the gene ends were 3 bases for V and 0 bases for J; bases not matched to a gene: 1. Germline loops: CDR1 KGHSH, CDR2 LQKENI. This CDR3 contains 15 residues. CDR3 region: CASSPSGSSYNEQFF. The CDR3 bases are TGTGCCAGCTCACCCAGCGGGAGCTCCTACAATGAGCAGTTCTTC.

About this clone itself: This CDR3 is also generated by other DNA sequences in the sample. The gene calls are TRBV19 and TRBJ2-5, with 13 bases matching TRBD2. The CDR3 covers 15 residues. Losses at the gene ends were 5 bases for V and 5 bases for J; bases not matched to a gene: 5. Germline CDR1 reads LNHDA; CDR2 reads SQIVND (reference sequence). The CDR3 nucleotides read TGTGCCAGTAGTGCAGGACTAGCGGGAGTTGAGACCCAGTACTTC. Encoded protein: CASSAGLAGVETQYF. Using reference TRBV19 and TRBJ2-5 for the parts outside the CDR3, the full variable domain is DGGITQSPKYLFRKEGQNVTLSCEQNLNHDAMYWYRQDPGQGLRLIYYSQIVNDFQKGDIAEGYSVSREKKESFPLTVTSAQKNPTAFYLCASSAGLAGVETQYFGPGTRLLVL.

This sequence joins TRBV5-1 and TRBJ1-1; D remains unclear. The CDR3 runs 13 residues. Per the germline V gene, CDR1 is SGHRS and CDR2 is YFSETQ. V lost 0 bases to trimming and J lost 4 bases, with 7 bases between them. The CDR3 nucleotides read TGCGCCAGCAGCTTGGTTACCACCACTGAAGCTTTCTTT. This translates into CASSLVTTTEAFF.

This chain links TRBV6-6 with TRBJ2-5; 9 nucleotides line up with TRBD1. Trimming removed 6 bases from V and 4 bases from J; junction bases left unmatched: 9. Germline lookup yields CDR1 MNHNY and CDR2 SVGAGI (reference sequence). The CDR3 consists of 15 residues. The CDR3 region is CASRTGTGFLETQYF. CDR3 bases: TGTGCCAGCAGAACCGGGACAGGGTTTCTAGAGACCCAGTACTTC.

The rearrangement uses TRBV11-3 and TRBJ2-2; D is unclear. Per germline, CDR1 SGHNT and CDR2 YENEEA. V lost 0 bases and J lost 7, with 6 bases in between. CDR3 length: 13 residues. CDR3 nucleotides: TGTGCCAGCAGCTTAGATCGACACGGGGAGCTGTTTTTT. Amino acids: CASSLDRHGELFF.